This T cell receptor (beta chain) originates from a study of T cell responses to AZD1222 COVID-19 vaccine. Broader study findings: Rises in breadth and depth of Spike-specific TCRs came after two AZD1222 doses. Unmutated regions of variants are reportedly targeted by nearly half of spike-specific TCRs. Baseline serology detected seropositivity in only a handful of AZD1222 recipients.

This clone was detected only once. Its antigen is as yet unknown. Using immunoSEQ multiplex PCR, the repertoire was profiled, and TCRdb retains in-frame clones only, with some absent. The table includes under 150,000 clones, roughly 89% detected once. This TCR came from an adult in good health. Sequences were derived from peripheral blood, sampled on day 0 of MenACWY control vaccination.

This CDR3 reads CASSLAPGSSYEQYF. CDR3 sequence (DNA): TGTGCCAGCAGCTTGGCGCCAGGTTCATCCTACGAGCAGTACTTC. The rearrangement uses TRBV5-4 and TRBJ2-7; no clear D gene. V dropped 0 bases and J dropped 1 base, with 11 bases sitting between them. Germline CDR1 reads SGHNT; CDR2 reads YYREEE (reference sequence). The CDR3 consists of 15 residues.